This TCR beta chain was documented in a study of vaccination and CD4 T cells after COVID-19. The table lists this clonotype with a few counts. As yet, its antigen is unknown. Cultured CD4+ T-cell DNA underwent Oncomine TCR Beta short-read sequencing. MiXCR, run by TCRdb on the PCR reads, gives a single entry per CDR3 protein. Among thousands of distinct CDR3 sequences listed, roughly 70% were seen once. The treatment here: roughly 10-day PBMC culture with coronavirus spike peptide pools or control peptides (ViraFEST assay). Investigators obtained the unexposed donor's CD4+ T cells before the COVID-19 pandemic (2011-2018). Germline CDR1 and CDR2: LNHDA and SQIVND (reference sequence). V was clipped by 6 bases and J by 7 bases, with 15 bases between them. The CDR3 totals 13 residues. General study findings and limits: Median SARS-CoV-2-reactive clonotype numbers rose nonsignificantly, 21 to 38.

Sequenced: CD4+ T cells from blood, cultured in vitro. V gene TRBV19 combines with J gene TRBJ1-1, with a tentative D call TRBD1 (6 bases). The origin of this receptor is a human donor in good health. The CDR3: CASSRTGSGEAFF. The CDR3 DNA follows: TGTGCCAGTAGCCGAACAGGGAGTGGTGAAGCTTTCTTT.